This T cell receptor (beta chain) was identified during a study of T cells in Graves' hyperthyroidism and ophthalmopathy. Study background: Peripheral blood was taken when the disease was first diagnosed, before any treatment began.

Whole-study results and caveats: The model anticipated ophthalmopathy a median about 7 months pre-onset.

Patients showing uncontrolled infection, other autoimmune disease, pregnancy or lactation were ineligible. This clonotype was recorded at least ten times. Its specificity is unknown. The V gene end was trimmed by 6 bases and the J gene end by 6 bases; junction bases not matched to a gene: 7. Per germline, CDR1 SNHLY and CDR2 FYNNEI. There are 13 residues in the CDR3. The TCR beta CDR3 regions underwent amplification using RNA transcripts as the source. A first-round RT-PCR of the TCR CDR3 used the HTBI primer set. TCRdb reprocessed the multiplex PCR reads via MiXCR and lists one record per CDR3 protein. This sample yields some 300,000 distinct CDR3 sequences, of which more than 10% are seen a single time; about 8% belongs to the top ten.

Material: blood. The clonotype originates from a woman aged 30 to 39 with Graves' hyperthyroidism that later progressed to Graves' ophthalmopathy. This chain connects TRBV2 to TRBJ2-7; 8 positions match TRBD1. In nucleotides, the CDR3 is TGTGCCAGCAGCCCGGGACAGGCACGCGAGCAGTACTTC. Amino acid sequence: CASSPGQAREQYF.